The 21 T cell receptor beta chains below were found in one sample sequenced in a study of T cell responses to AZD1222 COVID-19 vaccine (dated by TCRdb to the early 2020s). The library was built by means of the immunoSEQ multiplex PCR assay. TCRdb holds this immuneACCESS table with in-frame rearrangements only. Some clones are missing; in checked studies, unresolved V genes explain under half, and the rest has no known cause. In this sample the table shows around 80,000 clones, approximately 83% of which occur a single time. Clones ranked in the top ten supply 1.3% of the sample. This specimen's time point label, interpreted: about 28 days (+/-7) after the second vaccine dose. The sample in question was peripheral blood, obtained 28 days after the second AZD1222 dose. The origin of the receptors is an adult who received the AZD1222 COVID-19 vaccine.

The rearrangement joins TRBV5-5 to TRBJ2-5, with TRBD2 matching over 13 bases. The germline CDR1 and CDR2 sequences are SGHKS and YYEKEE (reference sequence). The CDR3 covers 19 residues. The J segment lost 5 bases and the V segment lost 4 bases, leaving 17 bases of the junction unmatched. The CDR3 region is CASSQTLAGGYVSVETQYF. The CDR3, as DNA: TGTGCCAGCAGCCAAACACTAGCGGGAGGGTATGTTTCTGTGGAGACCCAGTACTTC.

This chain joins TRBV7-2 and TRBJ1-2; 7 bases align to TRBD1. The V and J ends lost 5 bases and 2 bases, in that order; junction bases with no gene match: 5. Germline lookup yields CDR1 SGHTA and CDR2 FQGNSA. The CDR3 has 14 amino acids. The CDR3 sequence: CASSEQGSNYGYTF. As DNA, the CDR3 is TGTGCCAGCAGCGAACAGGGGTCCAACTATGGCTACACCTTC. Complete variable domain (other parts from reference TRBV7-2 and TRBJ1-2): GAGVSQSPSNKVTEKGKDVELRCDPISGHTALYWYRQSLGQGLEFLIYFQGNSAPDKSGLPSDRFSAERTGGSVSTLTIQRTQQEDSAVYLCASSEQGSNYGYTFGSGTRLTVV.

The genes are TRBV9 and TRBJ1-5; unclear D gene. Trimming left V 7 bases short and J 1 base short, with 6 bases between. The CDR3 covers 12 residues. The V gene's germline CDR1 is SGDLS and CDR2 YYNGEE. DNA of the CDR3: TGTGCCAGCGGGGAGAGCAATCAGCCCCAGCATTTT. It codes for CASGESNQPQHF.

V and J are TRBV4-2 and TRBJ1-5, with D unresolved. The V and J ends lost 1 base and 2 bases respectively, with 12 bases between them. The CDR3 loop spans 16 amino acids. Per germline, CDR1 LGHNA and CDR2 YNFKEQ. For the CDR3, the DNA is TGTGCCAGCAGCCAAGTCTTCTCTGGGGGCAATCAGCCCCAGCATTTT. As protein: CASSQVFSGGNQPQHF.

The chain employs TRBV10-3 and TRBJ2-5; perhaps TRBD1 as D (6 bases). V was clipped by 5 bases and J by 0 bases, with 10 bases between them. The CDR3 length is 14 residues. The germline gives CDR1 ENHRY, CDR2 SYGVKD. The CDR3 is CAISPDRNQETQYF. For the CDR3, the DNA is TGTGCCATCAGTCCCGACAGGAACCAAGAGACCCAGTACTTC.

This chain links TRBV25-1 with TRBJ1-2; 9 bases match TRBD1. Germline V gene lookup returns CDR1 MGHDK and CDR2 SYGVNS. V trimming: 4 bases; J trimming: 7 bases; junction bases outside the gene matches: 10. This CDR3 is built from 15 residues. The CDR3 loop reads CASSANRGRVAGYTF. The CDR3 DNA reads TGTGCCAGCAGTGCAAACAGGGGGCGGGTAGCTGGCTACACCTTC.

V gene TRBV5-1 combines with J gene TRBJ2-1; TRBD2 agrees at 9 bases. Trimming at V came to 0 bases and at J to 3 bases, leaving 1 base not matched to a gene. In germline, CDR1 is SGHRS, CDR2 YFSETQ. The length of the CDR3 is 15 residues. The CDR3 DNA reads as TGCGCCAGCAGCTTGGGAGCGGGAGGCTACAATGAGCAGTTCTTC. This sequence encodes CASSLGAGGYNEQFF. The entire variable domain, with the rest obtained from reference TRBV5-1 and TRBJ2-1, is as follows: KAGVTQTPRYLIKTRGQQVTLSCSPISGHRSVSWYQQTPGQGLQFLFEYFSETQRNKGNFPGRFSGRQFSNSRSEMNVSTLELGDSALYLCASSLGAGGYNEQFFGPGTRLTVL.

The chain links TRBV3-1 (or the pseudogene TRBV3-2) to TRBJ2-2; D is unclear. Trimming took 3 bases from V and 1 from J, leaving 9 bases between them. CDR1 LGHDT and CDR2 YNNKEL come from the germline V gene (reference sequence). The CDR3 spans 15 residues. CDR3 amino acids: CASSQGSRNTGELFF. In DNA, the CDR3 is TGTGCCAGCAGCCAGGGAAGTCGGAACACCGGGGAGCTGTTTTTT.

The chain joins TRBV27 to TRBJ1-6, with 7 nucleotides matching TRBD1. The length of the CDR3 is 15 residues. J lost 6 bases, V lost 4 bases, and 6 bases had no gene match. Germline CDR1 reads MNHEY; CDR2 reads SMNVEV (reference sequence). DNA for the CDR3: TGTGCCAGCAGTTCCGGCGGGACAGTTAATTCACCCCTCCACTTT. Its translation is CASSSGGTVNSPLHF.

DNA of the CDR3: TGTGCCAGCAGCACGGACAGAGAGCAGTTCTTC. Protein: CASSTDREQFF. This chain links TRBV12-3 or TRBV12-4 with TRBJ2-1; possible D gene TRBD1, 6 bases. V was cut by 6 bases and J by 10 bases, with 10 bases left in between. This CDR3 is 11 amino acids long.

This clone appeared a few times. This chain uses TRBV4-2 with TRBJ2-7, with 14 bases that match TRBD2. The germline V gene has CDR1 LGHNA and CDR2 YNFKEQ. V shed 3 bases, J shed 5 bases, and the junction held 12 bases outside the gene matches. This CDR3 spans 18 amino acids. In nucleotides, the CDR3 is TGTGCCAGCAGCCACGCCTACAAGGGGACTAGCGGGAGTAACGAGCAGTACTTC. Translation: CASSHAYKGTSGSNEQYF.

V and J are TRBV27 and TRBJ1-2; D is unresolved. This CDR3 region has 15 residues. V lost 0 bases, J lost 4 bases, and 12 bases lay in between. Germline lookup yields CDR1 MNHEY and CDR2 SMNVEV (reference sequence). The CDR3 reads CASSLSWGGSYGYTF. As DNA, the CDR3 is TGTGCCAGCAGTTTATCGTGGGGAGGGTCCTATGGCTACACCTTC.

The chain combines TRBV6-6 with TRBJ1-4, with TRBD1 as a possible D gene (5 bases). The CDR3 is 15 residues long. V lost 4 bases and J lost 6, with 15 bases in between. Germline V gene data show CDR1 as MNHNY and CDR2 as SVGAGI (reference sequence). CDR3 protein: CASSSLGTEYEKLFF. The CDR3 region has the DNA TGTGCCAGCAGTTCTTTAGGGACGGAATATGAAAAACTGTTTTTT.

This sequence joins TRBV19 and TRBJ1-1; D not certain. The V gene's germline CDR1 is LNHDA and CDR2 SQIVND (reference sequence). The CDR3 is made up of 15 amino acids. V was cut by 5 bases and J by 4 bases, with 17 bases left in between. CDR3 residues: CASSPRRTFSTEAFF. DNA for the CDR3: TGTGCCAGTAGTCCCCGAAGGACCTTCAGCACTGAAGCTTTCTTT.

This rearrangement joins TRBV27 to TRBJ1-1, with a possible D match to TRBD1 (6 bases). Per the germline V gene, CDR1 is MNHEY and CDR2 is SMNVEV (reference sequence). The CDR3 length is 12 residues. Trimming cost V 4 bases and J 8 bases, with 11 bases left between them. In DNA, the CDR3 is TGTGCCAGCAGTTACCTACAGGGAGAAGCTTTCTTT. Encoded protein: CASSYLQGEAFF.

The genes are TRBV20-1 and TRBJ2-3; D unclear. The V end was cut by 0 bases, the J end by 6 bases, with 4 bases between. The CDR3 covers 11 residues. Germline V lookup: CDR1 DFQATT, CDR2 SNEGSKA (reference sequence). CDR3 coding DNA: TGCAGTGCTAGAGATATCGATACGCAGTATTTT. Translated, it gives CSARDIDTQYF.

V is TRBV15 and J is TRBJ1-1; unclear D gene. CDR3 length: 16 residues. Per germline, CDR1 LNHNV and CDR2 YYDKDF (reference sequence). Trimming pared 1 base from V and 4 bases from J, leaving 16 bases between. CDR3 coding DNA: TGTGCCACCAGCAGAGTTGTAGGGCAGAGGGTCACTGAAGCTTTCTTT. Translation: CATSRVVGQRVTEAFF.

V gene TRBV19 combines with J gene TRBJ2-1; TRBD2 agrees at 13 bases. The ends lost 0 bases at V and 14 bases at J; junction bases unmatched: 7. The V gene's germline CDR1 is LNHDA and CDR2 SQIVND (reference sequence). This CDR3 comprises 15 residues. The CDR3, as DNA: TGTGCCAGTAGTATAGATCTCTCGACTAGCGGGAGGAAGTTCTTC. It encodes CASSIDLSTSGRKFF.

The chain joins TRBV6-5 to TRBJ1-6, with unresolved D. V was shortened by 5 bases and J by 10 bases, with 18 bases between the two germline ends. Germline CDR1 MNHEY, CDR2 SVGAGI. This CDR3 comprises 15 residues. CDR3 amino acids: CASSPFTKRDSPLHF. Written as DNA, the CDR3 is TGTGCCAGCAGTCCTTTCACCAAACGAGACTCACCCCTCCACTTT.

CDR3 sequence reads: CASSMRWTGWVEQYF. CDR3 in DNA: TGTGCCAGTAGTATGAGGTGGACAGGGTGGGTCGAGCAGTACTTC. The chain carries TRBV19 and TRBJ2-7, with 8 bases that match TRBD1. CDR3 length: 15 residues. V dropped 3 bases and J dropped 6; count of bases not matched to a gene: 10. CDR1 and CDR2 (germline): LNHDA, SQIVND (reference sequence).

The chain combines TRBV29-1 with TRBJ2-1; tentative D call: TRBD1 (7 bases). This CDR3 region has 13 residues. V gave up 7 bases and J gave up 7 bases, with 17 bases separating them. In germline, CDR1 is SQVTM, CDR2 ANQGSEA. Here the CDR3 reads CSGVLAGQNEQFF. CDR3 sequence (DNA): TGCAGCGGAGTACTGGCGGGACAGAATGAGCAGTTCTTC.